The clone carrying this T cell receptor beta chain showed up just a few times. The junction had 5 bases not matched to a gene; V was cut back by 2 bases and J by 3 bases. Germline V gene lookup returns CDR1 SGHNT and CDR2 YYREEE (reference sequence). This CDR3 comprises 14 residues. The sample belongs to a study of blood T cell repertoires in COVID-19. Study in general: Acute and convalescent COVID-19 specimens originated in the United States, Italy and Spain. Nucleic acid was either cDNA or gDNA, and it came from T cells, B-cell-depleted T cells, or PBMCs.

Per the original data handling: It was from reference gene primer amplification that nucleated cell counts were estimated. Sequenced by immunoSEQ multiplex PCR; TCRdb stores in-frame clones only, minus some. From that table come the V and J calls and clone size; the DNA was used to work out D and trimming. Among about 79,000 clones listed, approximately 90% were seen once. What was sequenced was peripheral blood. The receptor's source is a man aged 70 or older with active or convalescent COVID-19. The rearrangement joins TRBV5-4 to TRBJ2-7; TRBD2 matches at 7 bases. The CDR3 spells CASSFRGGSYEQYF. The CDR3 DNA reads as TGTGCCAGCAGCTTTCGCGGCGGGAGCTACGAGCAGTACTTC. Full variable domain (remainder filled in from reference TRBV5-4 and TRBJ2-7): ETGVTQSPTHLIKTRGQQVTLRCSSQSGHNTVSWYQQALGQGPQFIFQYYREEENGRGNFPPRFSGLQFPNYSSELNVNALELDDSALYLCASSFRGGSYEQYFGPGTRLTVT.